The 16 T cell receptor beta chains below were found in one sample sequenced in a study of spatial heterogeneity in lung cancer. Notes on the study in general: Tracking of tumor mutation counts was seen in expanded intratumoral alpha and beta TCR counts.

Each CDR3 protein gets one entry after TCRdb re-called the 5' RACE reads with MiXCR. Of about 9,200 distinct CDR3 sequences in the sample, approximately 5% were seen once. These receptors are not linked to any known antigen. Indicated time point: sample taken at primary tumor resection. The sample here was lung tumor tissue, taken at surgery. These receptors came from a female donor with early-stage non-small cell lung cancer.

This clonotype came up many times. A much larger clone lies one base from this, so it may be a read error. This chain connects TRBV29-1 to TRBJ1-2, with 7 bases aligning to TRBD1. CDR1 and CDR2 from the germline V gene are SQVTM and ANQGSEA. This CDR3 has 12 amino acids. Written as DNA, the CDR3 is TGCAGCGTTCTTGGACAGGTCGTAGGCTACAACTTC. Translation gives CSVLGQVVGYNF.

This clonotype is labeled medium-sized. This chain uses TRBV3-1 with TRBJ2-1, with 12 positions matching TRBD2. The germline CDR1 and CDR2 sequences are LGHDT and YNNKEL (reference sequence). Trimming removed 1 base from V and 8 bases from J; junction bases left unmatched: 3. The CDR3 contains 15 residues. As DNA, the CDR3 is TGTGCCAGCAGCCAAGGACTAGCGGGAGTGTATGAGCAGTTCTTC. It codes for CASSQGLAGVYEQFF.

This clonotype was counted at least ten times. This chain connects TRBV20-1 to TRBJ2-7, with D unclear. The CDR3 has 12 residues. V was pared by 3 bases and J by 0 bases, with 6 bases between. The germline V gene has CDR1 DFQATT and CDR2 SNEGSKA (reference sequence). For the CDR3, the DNA is TGCAGTGCTAGCGATACCTCCTACGAGCAGTACTTC. Protein product: CSASDTSYEQYF.

This clonotype is classed as medium-sized. The chain links TRBV7-9 to TRBJ1-5, with D perhaps TRBD1 (5 bases). This CDR3 has 13 amino acids. V was trimmed by 5 bases and J by 5 bases, leaving 10 bases between them. From germline, CDR1 is SEHNR and CDR2 FQNEAQ (reference sequence). CDR3 DNA sequence: TGTGCCAGCAGCAGCCAAGGGGATCAGCCCCAGCATTTT. As protein: CASSSQGDQPQHF.

The sample holds many counts of this clonotype. This chain joins TRBV5-1 and TRBJ1-1; 8 bases are shared with TRBD1. CDR1 and CDR2 (germline): SGHRS, YFSETQ. Trimming removed 6 bases from V and 1 base from J; junction bases left unmatched: 2. The CDR3 is 13 residues long. For the CDR3, the DNA is TGCGCCAGCAACGGACAGGGGAACACTGAAGCTTTCTTT. Its protein is CASNGQGNTEAFF.

The chain employs TRBV27 and TRBJ1-5, with 7 bases aligning to TRBD1. This CDR3 has 16 amino acids. V dropped 8 bases and J dropped 0; count of bases not matched to a gene: 10. Germline V gene data show CDR1 as MNHEY and CDR2 as SMNVEV (reference sequence). The CDR3 loop is CASGKGASGSNQPQHF. CDR3 DNA sequence: TGTGCCAGCGGGAAGGGGGCTTCGGGTAGCAATCAGCCCCAGCATTTT.

This clonotype occurred many times. The CDR3 sequence is CASWKSGGSYEQYF. Here the CDR3 DNA reads TGTGCCAGCTGGAAAAGTGGTGGGTCCTACGAGCAGTACTTC. The chain uses TRBV6-1 and TRBJ2-7; D gene ambiguous. The CDR3 consists of 14 residues. Germline loops: CDR1 MNHNS, CDR2 SASEGT. Between the trimmed V and J ends, which lost 8 bases and 1 base, there was a span of 15 bases.

This clonotype was observed many times. The V call is TRBV30, the J call TRBJ2-3; TRBD1 matches 8 bases. Per the germline V gene, CDR1 is GTSNPN and CDR2 is SVGIG (reference sequence). The V gene end was trimmed by 0 bases and the J gene end by 2 bases; junction bases not matched to a gene: 19. CDR3 size: 20 residues. The CDR3 bases are TGTGCCTGGAGTGTATCACGCTGGGGCAGGGGGCGCCCCCACACAGATACGCAGTATTTT. It is translated as CAWSVSRWGRGRPHTDTQYF. The full variable domain, its missing parts supplied by reference TRBV30 and TRBJ2-3, is SQTIHQWPATLVQPVGSPLSLECTVEGTSNPNLYWYRQAAGRGLQLLFYSVGIGQISSEVPQNLSASRPQDRQFILSSKKLLLSDSGFYLCAWSVSRWGRGRPHTDTQYFGPGTRLTVL.

This clonotype was counted at least ten times. The V and J genes are TRBV10-3 and TRBJ2-6, with 11 bases lining up with TRBD1. The CDR3 contains 17 residues. In germline, CDR1 is ENHRY, CDR2 SYGVKD. V dropped 5 bases and J dropped 0; count of bases not matched to a gene: 3. CDR3 amino acids: CAISSGTGGSGANVLTF. CDR3 bases: TGTGCCATCAGTTCCGGGACAGGGGGCTCTGGGGCCAACGTCCTGACTTTC.

This clonotype was seen at least ten times. V gene TRBV19 combines with J gene TRBJ2-7, with TRBD2 matching 8 bases. Per germline, CDR1 LNHDA and CDR2 SQIVND (reference sequence). The CDR3 is 16 residues long. V lost 4 bases to trimming and J lost 0 bases; unmatched junction nucleotides: 8. The CDR3 DNA reads as TGTGCCAGTAGTAAACAAGCGGGAGAAAGCTCCTACGAGCAGTACTTC. This sequence encodes CASSKQAGESSYEQYF.

This clonotype was detected only a few times. This clone may be a read error of a much larger clone one base away. This sequence joins TRBV7-9 and TRBJ1-2, with D possibly being TRBD1 (5 bases). Looked up from germline, CDR1 is SEHNR and CDR2 is FQNEAQ (reference sequence). The CDR3 runs 15 residues. CDR3 in DNA: TGTGCCAGCAGCTTAGGTGTCGCAGGGCACTATGGCTACAACTTC. Protein product: CASSLGVAGHYGYNF.

This clonotype has ten or more counts. The CDR3 DNA sequence: TGTGCCAGCAGGGTCTGGGGGCAAGAGACCCAGTACTTC. Protein: CASRVWGQETQYF. The chain couples TRBV27 to TRBJ2-5; D assignment may be TRBD1 or TRBD2 (5 bases each). Trimming shortened V by 6 bases and J by 2 bases, and 10 bases separated the two germline ends. Germline V gene sequence: CDR1 MNHEY, CDR2 SMNVEV (reference sequence). The CDR3 consists of 13 residues.

In its sample, this clonotype was seen a few times. The junction shows a germline mismatch at one end, possibly a read error. The chain links TRBV27 to TRBJ1-2; a weak D match, TRBD1 (6 bases). Germline V CDR1 and CDR2: MNHEY, SMNVEV (reference sequence). The length of the CDR3 is 13 residues. DNA of the CDR3: TGTGCCAGCAGTTTCGGACAGCGGTATGGCTACAACTTC. Translation: CASSFGQRYGYNF.

This clonotype was detected ten times or more. The rearrangement uses TRBV3-1 and TRBJ2-2, with D tentatively TRBD1 (6 bases). This CDR3 contains 15 residues. The V end was cut by 1 base, the J end by 3 bases, with 9 bases between. Germline V gene data show CDR1 as LGHDT and CDR2 as YNNKEL (reference sequence). CDR3 in amino acids: CASSQGGTYTGELFF. CDR3 bases: TGTGCCAGCAGCCAAGGTGGGACATACACCGGGGAGCTGTTTTTT.

By proportion, this clonotype is medium-sized. The chain joins TRBV5-1 to TRBJ1-5, with D unclear. Germline CDR1 SGHRS, CDR2 YFSETQ. Trimming shortened V by 0 bases and J by 9 bases, and 10 bases separated the two germline ends. CDR3 length equals 13 residues. The CDR3 sequence is CASSLGTGRPQHF. CDR3 DNA: TGCGCCAGCAGCTTGGGTACGGGTCGGCCCCAGCATTTT.

At least ten counts were recorded for this clonotype. The V gene is TRBV4-1, the J gene TRBJ1-3, with no clear D. V lost 5 bases and J 0 bases, leaving 11 bases between the germline ends. CDR3 length: 15 amino acids. Germline V gives CDR1 MGHRA, CDR2 YSYEKL. CDR3 nucleotides: TGCGCCAGCAGCTACGACTGGAGCTCTGGAAACACCATATATTTT. It encodes CASSYDWSSGNTIYF.